This is a list of T cell receptor beta chains from one sample in a study of CXCR3-negative and CXCR3-positive naive CD8 T cells. TCRdb reprocessed the 5' RACE reads, with one entry per CDR3 protein and no DNA. The listing records tens of thousands of distinct CDR3 sequences. The specimen sequenced was naive CXCR3- CD8+ T cells from blood. These receptors were collected from a human donor in good health. Some clones in this sample may be carry-over from other donors' samples. Both conserved end residues are part of each CDR3.

cdr3_length | j_call | v_call | cdr3_aa
15 | TRBJ2-1 | TRBV6-5 | CASSLQGPVYNEQFF
17 | TRBJ1-5 | TRBV4-1 | CASSLSTGAYSNQPQHF
13 | TRBJ2-1 | TRBV7-9 | CASSSIGDNEQFF
17 | TRBJ2-1 | TRBV12-3/TRBV12-4 | CASSSPLNPQSYNEQFF
15 | TRBJ2-1 | TRBV5-1 | CASSLESGVYNEQFF
13 | TRBJ2-7 | TRBV29-1 | CSVPSSLGGEQYF
17 | TRBJ2-1 | TRBV5-1 | CASSPGLAASSYNEQFF
13 | TRBJ2-7 | TRBV7-6 | CASRPTSGGPQDF
13 | TRBJ2-1 | TRBV3-1 | CASSHGGGGEQFF
13 | TRBJ1-2 | TRBV20-1 | CSARGIDQGGYTF
12 | TRBJ1-1 | TRBV11-3 | CASSLAGPEAFF
11 | TRBJ2-7 | TRBV10-1 | CASSDGREQYF
16 | TRBJ1-1 | TRBV12-2 | CASRLATGGRRTEAFF